This is a list of T cell receptor beta chains from one sample in a study of blood T cell repertoires in COVID-19. Measured with immunoSEQ multiplex PCR; TCRdb has only the in-frame clones, and not every one. The sample carries 150,000 to 200,000 clones, about 88% recorded once. Sequencing input: peripheral blood. These receptors came from a man between 18 and 29 years old with acute or convalescent COVID-19. The CDR3 runs from the conserved cysteine through the conserved F or W. D genes are given only for firm matches. Where a row states a size, it is once, few, many or the class of an expanded clone; other rows omit it.

J	D	V	size	CDR3	DNA
TRBJ2-3	TRBD2	TRBV4-2	once	CASSQALTSGAGDTQYF	TGTGCCAGCAGCCAAGCGCTGACTAGCGGGGCGGGAGATACGCAGTATTTT
TRBJ1-1	TRBD1	TRBV3-1/TRBV3-2	NA	CASSLYRGPTEAFF	TGTGCCAGCAGCCTCTACAGGGGGCCCACTGAAGCTTTCTTT
TRBJ1-2	TRBD1	TRBV6-5	NA	CASKETGGGGYTF	TGTGCCAGCAAAGAGACAGGGGGAGGTGGCTACACCTTC
TRBJ2-1	NA	TRBV3-1/TRBV3-2	once	CASSQGLERYEQFF	TGTGCCAGCAGCCAAGGACTAGAGCGCTATGAGCAGTTCTTC
TRBJ2-7	TRBD1	TRBV6-5	NA	CASSSRKGAMYEQYF	TGTGCCAGCAGTTCCCGGAAGGGGGCTATGTACGAGCAGTACTTC
TRBJ1-2	TRBD1	TRBV5-1	NA	CASSPEGAPYGYTF	TGCGCCAGCAGCCCGGAGGGGGCCCCCTATGGCTACACCTTC
TRBJ1-6	TRBD1	TRBV2	NA	CASSRPPDRANSPLHF	TGTGCCAGCAGTCGCCCCCCAGACAGGGCTAATTCACCCCTCCACTTT
TRBJ1-6	NA	TRBV4-2	NA	CASSQGYLDIPSPLHF	TGTGCCAGCAGCCAAGGATACTTGGACATTCCTTCACCCCTCCACTTT
TRBJ1-2	TRBD1	TRBV5-4	NA	CASSPGDRVNYGYTF	TGTGCCAGCAGCCCGGGGGACAGGGTTAACTATGGCTACACCTTC
TRBJ2-7	NA	TRBV21-1	NA	CASSSGTIPNYEQYF	TGTGCCAGCAGCTCCGGCACTATCCCTAACTACGAGCAGTACTTC
TRBJ1-6	TRBD1	TRBV2	NA	CASSPHPGQYNSPLHF	TGTGCCAGCAGTCCCCACCCGGGACAGTATAATTCACCCCTCCACTTT
TRBJ2-2	NA	TRBV7-3	NA	CASSPKGGRWTGELFF	TGTGCCAGCAGCCCCAAGGGGGGGCGATGGACCGGGGAGCTGTTTTTT
TRBJ2-2	TRBD2	TRBV2	NA	CASSAPIGTSGDLSGELFF	TGTGCCAGCAGTGCACCAATAGGGACTAGCGGGGACCTCAGCGGGGAGCTGTTTTTT
TRBJ2-1	NA	TRBV29-1	NA	CSVESTVVNEQFF	TGCAGCGTTGAATCGACAGTCGTCAATGAGCAGTTCTTC
TRBJ1-2	NA	TRBV6-6	NA	CASSYSTGWGYGYTF	TGTGCCAGCAGTTACTCGACGGGGTGGGGCTATGGCTACACCTTC
TRBJ1-4	NA	TRBV7-9	NA	CATQENNEKLFF	TGTGCCACCCAGGAAAATAATGAAAAACTGTTTTTT
TRBJ2-2	NA	TRBV30	NA	CARSPGNTGELFF	TGTGCCCGGTCTCCAGGAAACACCGGGGAGCTGTTTTTT
TRBJ1-1	TRBD1	TRBV7-9	few	CASSPTGGTEAFF	TGTGCCAGCAGCCCGACAGGGGGCACTGAAGCTTTCTTT
TRBJ1-3	NA	TRBV5-1	NA	CASRGQSKSGNTIYF	TGCGCCAGCCGTGGACAGTCGAAATCTGGAAACACCATATATTTT
TRBJ1-6	NA	TRBV3-1/TRBV3-2	NA	CASSQDFIDTVYNSPLHF	TGTGCCAGCAGCCAAGATTTTATAGACACCGTCTATAATTCACCCCTCCACTTT
TRBJ2-6	TRBD1	TRBV28	NA	CASNSGQGISGANVLTF	TGTGCCAGCAATTCTGGACAGGGGATCTCTGGGGCCAACGTCCTGACTTTC
TRBJ1-2	NA	TRBV28	NA	CASSPWGEYGYTF	TGTGCCAGCAGTCCATGGGGGGAATATGGCTACACCTTC
TRBJ1-2	TRBD1	TRBV27	once	CASSLSTGADDYGYTF	TGTGCCAGCAGTTTATCGACAGGGGCAGATGACTATGGCTACACCTTC
TRBJ1-1	TRBD1	TRBV5-1	once	CASSHSTGDTEAFF	TGCGCCAGCAGTCATTCGACAGGGGACACTGAAGCTTTCTTT
TRBJ2-7	TRBD2	TRBV3-1/TRBV3-2	NA	CASSPTSGNSYEQYF	TGTGCCAGCAGCCCGACTAGCGGCAACTCCTACGAGCAGTACTTC
TRBJ2-2	TRBD2	TRBV6-6	NA	CASSHSGKNTGELFF	TGTGCCAGCAGTCATAGCGGGAAGAACACCGGGGAGCTGTTTTTT
TRBJ2-2	TRBD2	TRBV5-1	few	CASSLAGSGGADGELFF	TGCGCCAGCAGCTTGGCCGGTAGCGGGGGGGCCGACGGGGAGCTGTTTTTT
TRBJ1-3	TRBD1	TRBV7-9	NA	CASSLGQGRGNTIYF	TGTGCCAGCAGCTTAGGACAGGGGCGCGGAAACACCATATATTTT
TRBJ1-1	TRBD1	TRBV7-9	NA	CASTPTGAATEAFF	TGTGCCAGCACCCCGACAGGGGCGGCCACTGAAGCTTTCTTT
TRBJ2-7	TRBD2	TRBV4-2	NA	CASSQERGGQYEQYF	TGTGCCAGCAGCCAAGAGCGGGGGGGCCAATACGAGCAGTACTTC
TRBJ2-1	TRBD1	TRBV29-1	NA	CSVGQGPYNEQFF	TGCAGCGTTGGACAGGGGCCCTACAATGAGCAGTTCTTC
TRBJ2-3	TRBD1	TRBV24-1	NA	CATRDTGGGSDTQYF	TGTGCCACCAGGGATACAGGGGGCGGATCAGATACGCAGTATTTT
TRBJ1-1	TRBD1	TRBV28	NA	CATRTGKPEAFF	TGTGCCACCAGGACAGGGAAGCCTGAAGCTTTCTTT
TRBJ2-3	NA	TRBV7-8	few	CASSLESRTIGTDTQYF	TGTGCCAGCAGCTTAGAGTCACGGACAATTGGTACAGATACGCAGTATTTT
TRBJ2-5	NA	TRBV13	NA	CASSLEQGDEYF	TGTGCCAGCAGCTTAGAACAGGGCGACGAGTACTTC
TRBJ2-3	NA	TRBV29-1	NA	CSVLLRGTSTDTQYF	TGCAGCGTTCTTCTTCGCGGGACGAGCACAGATACGCAGTATTTT
TRBJ2-3	NA	TRBV4-2	NA	CASSQKRSSTDTQYF	TGTGCCAGCAGCCAAAAGCGGTCTAGCACAGATACGCAGTATTTT
TRBJ2-3	NA	TRBV5-1	NA	CASSLDRTSTDTQYF	TGCGCCAGCAGCTTGGACAGAACTAGCACAGATACGCAGTATTTT
TRBJ2-5	TRBD2	TRBV24-1	NA	CATSDLGGGFQETQYF	TGTGCCACCAGTGATTTAGGCGGGGGGTTCCAAGAGACCCAGTACTTC
TRBJ2-7	TRBD1	TRBV15	NA	CATSRDLRDRGPYEQYF	TGTGCCACCAGCAGAGATCTTAGGGACAGGGGCCCCTACGAGCAGTACTTC
TRBJ1-2	NA	TRBV5-1	NA	CASSQNSAGGNYGYTF	TGCGCCAGCAGCCAGAACTCGGCCGGGGGTAACTATGGCTACACCTTC
TRBJ1-5	NA	TRBV25-1	NA	CASSEAGNQPQHF	TGTGCCAGCAGTGAGGCAGGTAATCAGCCCCAGCATTTT
TRBJ1-1	NA	TRBV21-1	NA	CASSPLENSKYIGNTEAFF	TGTGCCAGCAGCCCACTAGAGAACAGTAAGTATATTGGGAACACTGAAGCTTTCTTT
TRBJ1-2	NA	TRBV4-1	NA	CASSQDRRNYGYTF	TGCGCCAGCAGCCAAGACAGAAGAAACTATGGCTACACCTTC
TRBJ2-5	TRBD2	TRBV28	NA	CASSERGSFQETQYF	TGTGCCAGCAGCGAGCGGGGGAGCTTCCAAGAGACCCAGTACTTC
TRBJ2-7	TRBD1	TRBV5-1	once	CASRNGQELFYEQYF	TGCGCCAGCAGGAACGGACAGGAACTATTCTACGAGCAGTACTTC